Listed below are T cell receptor beta chains from one sample, sequenced in a study of blood T cell dynamics during melanoma immunotherapy. Sequenced by immunoSEQ multiplex PCR; TCRdb stores in-frame clones only, minus some. The profile shows some 12,000 clones, 84% of them singletons. This material consisted of blood, taken from a patient treated with checkpoint blockade. The source of these receptors is a human donor with melanoma. Each CDR3 is given with its conserved first and last residue. The D gene is left open where the match is weak.

15 TRBJ2-3 TRBV19 - CASSIGGRRADTQYF
9 TRBJ2-7 TRBV6-5 - CASSGGQYF
18 TRBJ1-6 TRBV7-9 - CASSLGQGFSSYNSPLHF
17 TRBJ2-7 TRBV11-2 TRBD2 CASSQDGAGRRPGEQYF
13 TRBJ1-2 TRBV2 - CASRGEAIRGYTF
13 TRBJ1-1 TRBV6-1 - CASKGTPNTEAFF
14 TRBJ1-4 TRBV7-6 - CASSLEADNEKLFF
17 TRBJ2-5 TRBV5-5 TRBD2 CASSLEASGGAGETQYF
13 TRBJ1-6 TRBV5-6 - CASSSQSNSPLHF
15 TRBJ1-4 TRBV9 - CASNSLGATNEKLFF
15 TRBJ1-1 TRBV18 - CASSPSTGMNTEAFF
15 TRBJ2-6 TRBV7-2 - CASSIGGSGANVLTF
13 TRBJ2-7 TRBV6-6 TRBD1 CASSRDRGYEQYF
12 - TRBV27 - CASSQTGGEQYF
15 TRBJ2-2 TRBV4-3 - CASSQEMGGTGELFF
17 TRBJ2-7 TRBV4-2 TRBD2 CASSQGTLGGRAYEQYF
13 - TRBV2 - CASYVTGTYEQYF
14 TRBJ2-5 TRBV7-2 TRBD1 CASSRDRGGETQYF
15 TRBJ1-1 TRBV28 - CASSLWWGANTEAFF
13 TRBJ1-2 TRBV6-6 TRBD1 CASSLGQGNGYTF
15 TRBJ1-1 TRBV10-3 TRBD1 CAISEIPTGGTEAFF
18 TRBJ2-3 TRBV10-3 TRBD2 CATGRTSGGEISTDTQYF
15 TRBJ2-3 TRBV7-3 TRBD2 CASRLTSGGTDTQYF
13 TRBJ1-3 TRBV11-3 - CASSGGGGNTIYF
16 TRBJ2-3 TRBV7-3 - CASSATNQGGTDTQYF
15 TRBJ1-3 TRBV6-1 - CASSVASGFGNTIYF
11 TRBJ1-5 TRBV30 - CAWSLRGAQHF
18 TRBJ2-2 TRBV9 - CASSVTKNQDLLTGELFF
12 TRBJ1-2 TRBV4-1 - CASSQGSKGYTF
14 TRBJ1-4 TRBV6-5 - CASSYSETNEKLFF
15 TRBJ2-3 TRBV6-5 TRBD2 CASSHSGGAPDTQYF
15 TRBJ1-6 TRBV7-8 - CASSLRAVGNSPLHF
15 TRBJ1-2 TRBV6-6 - CASSNQQGSNYGYTF
14 TRBJ2-1 TRBV29-1 TRBD2 CSAFYGRGHNEQFF
18 TRBJ2-3 TRBV27 - CASSPPSPTGPSTDTQYF
14 TRBJ1-6 TRBV11-1 - CASSFTTDNSPLHF
16 TRBJ2-3 TRBV7-9 TRBD1 CASSPRTGGATDTQYF
16 TRBJ1-6 TRBV4-3 - CASSQDPRGNNSPLHF
13 TRBJ1-1 TRBV5-4 - CASSLQGRAEAFF
16 TRBJ2-1 TRBV9 - CASSPWRGQIYNEQFF
14 TRBJ1-6 TRBV6-1 - CASSEPRSNSPLHF
14 TRBJ1-5 TRBV6-5 TRBD1 CASSRDREAQPQHF
14 TRBJ2-7 TRBV6-1 - CASSQEVTPDEQYF
16 TRBJ2-2 TRBV5-1 - CASTDPRQAGTGELFF
15 TRBJ2-5 TRBV9 TRBD1 CASSADGQGRETQYF
14 TRBJ1-1 TRBV19 - CASSNRRLRIEAFF
13 TRBJ1-6 TRBV6-5 TRBD1 CAGWDRTNSPLHF
15 TRBJ1-1 TRBV6-5 - CASSYVRAGSVEAFF
13 TRBJ1-2 TRBV29-1 - CSGLSEGDYGYTF
16 TRBJ1-1 TRBV5-1 TRBD1 CASSPGQEILYTEAFF